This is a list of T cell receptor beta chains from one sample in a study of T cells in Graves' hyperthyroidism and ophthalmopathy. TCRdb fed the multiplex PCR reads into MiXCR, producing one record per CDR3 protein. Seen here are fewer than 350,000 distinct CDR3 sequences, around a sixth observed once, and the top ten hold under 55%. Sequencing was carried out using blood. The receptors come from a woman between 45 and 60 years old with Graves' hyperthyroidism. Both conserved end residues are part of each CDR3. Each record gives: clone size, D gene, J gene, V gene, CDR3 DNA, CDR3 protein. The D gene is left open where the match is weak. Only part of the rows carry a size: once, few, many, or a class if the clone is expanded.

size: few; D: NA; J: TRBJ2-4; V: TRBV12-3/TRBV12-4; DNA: TGTGCCAGCAGTTTTTTGCTCAGGGATTTCCGAGCCAAAAACATTCAGTACTTC; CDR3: CASSFLLRDFRAKNIQYF
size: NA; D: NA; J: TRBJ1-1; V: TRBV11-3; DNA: TGTGCCAGCAGCTTTATGATGAACACTGAAGCTTTCTTT; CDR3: CASSFMMNTEAFF
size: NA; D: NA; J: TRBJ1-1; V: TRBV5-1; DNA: TGCGCCAGCAGCTTGGATGGGGGCAAGAACACTGAAGCTTTCTTT; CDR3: CASSLDGGKNTEAFF
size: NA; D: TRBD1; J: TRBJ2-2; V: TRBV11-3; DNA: TGTGCCAGCAGCTCCGATCCAGGGGGCTTGGGCACCGGGGAGCTGTTTTTT; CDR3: CASSSDPGGLGTGELFF
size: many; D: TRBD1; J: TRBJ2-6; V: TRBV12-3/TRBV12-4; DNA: TGTGCCAGCAGTATGACGGGACAGTCGTCTGGGGCCAACGTCCTGACTTTC; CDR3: CASSMTGQSSGANVLTF
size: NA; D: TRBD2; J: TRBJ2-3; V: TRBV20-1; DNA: TGCAGTGCTAGAGATCGGCTAGCGGGAGTCCCAGATACGCAGTATTTT; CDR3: CSARDRLAGVPDTQYF
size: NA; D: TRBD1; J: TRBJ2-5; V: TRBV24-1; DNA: TGTGCCACCAGTGATCACCCGGGACAGGGAGTTGGGGAGACCCAGTACTTC; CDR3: CATSDHPGQGVGETQYF
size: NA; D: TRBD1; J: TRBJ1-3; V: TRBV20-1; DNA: TGCAGTGCTAGGGCCCCCGTCATGAGGGGGCGAAGGGGAAACACCATATATTTT; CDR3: CSARAPVMRGRRGNTIYF
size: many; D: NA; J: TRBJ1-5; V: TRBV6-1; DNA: TGTGCCAGCAGTGCTGACTGGGGCGCCAATCAGCCCCAGCATTTT; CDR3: CASSADWGANQPQHF
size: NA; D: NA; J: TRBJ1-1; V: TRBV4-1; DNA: TGCGCCAGCAGCCAAGTGGGGGGTGTCACTGAAGCTTTCTTT; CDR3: CASSQVGGVTEAFF
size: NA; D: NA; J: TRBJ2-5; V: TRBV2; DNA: TGTGCCAGCAGTGACGGCGGGACCAGCGAGACCCAGTACTTC; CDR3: CASSDGGTSETQYF
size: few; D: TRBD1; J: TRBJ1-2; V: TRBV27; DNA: TGTGCCAGCAGTGCTGGGACAGGGATATACGGCTATGGCTACACCTTC; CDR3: CASSAGTGIYGYGYTF
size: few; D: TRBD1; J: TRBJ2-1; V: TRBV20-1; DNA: TGCAGTGCCCCCGGGACAGGGGGCGGGAAAAATGAGCAGTTCTTC; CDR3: CSAPGTGGGKNEQFF
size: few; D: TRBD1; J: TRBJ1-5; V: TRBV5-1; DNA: TGCGCCAGCAGTCCTACAGGGGGCTGGGGTCAGCCCCAGCATTTT; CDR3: CASSPTGGWGQPQHF
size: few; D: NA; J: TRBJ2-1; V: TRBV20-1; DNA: TGCAGTGCTAGAGATCACGGGAGTGAGCAGTTCTTC; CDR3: CSARDHGSEQFF
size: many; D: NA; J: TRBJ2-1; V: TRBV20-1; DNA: TGCAGTGCTAGATGGGGGGACAATGAGCAGTTCTTC; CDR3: CSARWGDNEQFF
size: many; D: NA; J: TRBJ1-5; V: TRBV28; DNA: TGTGCCAGCAGTTTGGTTCATGATCAGCCCCAGCATTTT; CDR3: CASSLVHDQPQHF
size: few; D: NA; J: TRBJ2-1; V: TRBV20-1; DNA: TGCAGTGCCCGAGAAGATAGAGGGGGCAATGAGCAGTTCTTC; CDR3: CSAREDRGGNEQFF
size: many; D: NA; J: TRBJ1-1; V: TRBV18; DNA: TGTGCCAGCTCAGCCGCCAGGGGTAAATCCACTGAAGCTTTCTTT; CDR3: CASSAARGKSTEAFF
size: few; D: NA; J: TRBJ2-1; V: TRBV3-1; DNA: TGTGCCAGCAGCCAAGAACAGAGCTCCTACAATGAGCAGTTCTTC; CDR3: CASSQEQSSYNEQFF
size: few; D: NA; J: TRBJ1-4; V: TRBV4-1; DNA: TGCGCCAGCAGCCATAAGGCAGGGACCACCGAAGAAAAACTGTTTTTT; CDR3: CASSHKAGTTEEKLFF
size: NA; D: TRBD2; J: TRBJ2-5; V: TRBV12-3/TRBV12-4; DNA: TGTGCCAGCAGTTTAGCCAGACTAGCGGGAGAGAGGGCCCAAGAGACCCAGTACTTC; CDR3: CASSLARLAGERAQETQYF
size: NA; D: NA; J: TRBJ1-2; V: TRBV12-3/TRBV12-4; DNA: TGTGCCAGCAGTCTGTGGGGGGTGGACTACACCTTC; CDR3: CASSLWGVDYTF
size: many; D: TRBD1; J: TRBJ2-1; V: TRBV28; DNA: TGTGCCAGCAGTTTAGACAGGGGAAATGAGCAGTTCTTC; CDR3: CASSLDRGNEQFF
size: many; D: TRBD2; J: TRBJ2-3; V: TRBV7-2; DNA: TGTGCCAGCAGCCACCCGGGACTAGCGGGAGGGCCAGATCAGTCAGATACGCAGTATTTT; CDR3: CASSHPGLAGGPDQSDTQYF
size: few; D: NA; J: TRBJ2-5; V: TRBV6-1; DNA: TGTGCCAGCAGCGCTGCCGACCCCACAGTTGAGGGAGAGACCCAGTACTTC; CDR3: CASSAADPTVEGETQYF
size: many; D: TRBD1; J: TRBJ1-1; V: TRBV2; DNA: TGTGCCAGCAGCCCACGACAGGGGCGAGCTTTCTTT; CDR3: CASSPRQGRAFF
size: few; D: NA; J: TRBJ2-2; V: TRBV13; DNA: TGTGCCAGCAGCTTTGGGACACATAACACCGGGGAGCTGTTTTTT; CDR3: CASSFGTHNTGELFF
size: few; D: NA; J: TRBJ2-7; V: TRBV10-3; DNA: TGTGCCATCAGTGAACAACAAGGAGGGGGGAACGAGCAGTACTTC; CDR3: CAISEQQGGGNEQYF
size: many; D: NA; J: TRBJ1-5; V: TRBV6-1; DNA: TGTGCCAGCAGTGGGGAGGGCCTATCCAATCAGCCCCAGCATTTT; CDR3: CASSGEGLSNQPQHF
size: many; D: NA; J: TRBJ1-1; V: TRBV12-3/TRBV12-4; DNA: TGTGCCAGCAGTTTATTCGTTGGGGAGAACACTGAAGCTTTCTTT; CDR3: CASSLFVGENTEAFF
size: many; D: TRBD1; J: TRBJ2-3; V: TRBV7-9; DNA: TGTGCCAGCAGCCCTCGCCGAGGGGGCGCCGGAGATACGCAGTATTTT; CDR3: CASSPRRGGAGDTQYF
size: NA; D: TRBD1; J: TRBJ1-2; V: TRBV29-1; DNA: TGCAGCGTTGAGGGGGCAGGGGGCCTGGGAGGCTACACCTTC; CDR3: CSVEGAGGLGGYTF
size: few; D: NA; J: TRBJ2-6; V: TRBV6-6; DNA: TGTGCCAGCAGTTACTCATTCGCGGCTGGCGGGGCCAACGTCCTGACTTTC; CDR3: CASSYSFAAGGANVLTF
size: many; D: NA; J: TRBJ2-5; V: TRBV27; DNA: TGTGCCAGCAGTTTTAATGGCCAAGAGACCCAGTACTTC; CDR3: CASSFNGQETQYF
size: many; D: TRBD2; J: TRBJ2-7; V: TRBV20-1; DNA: TGCAGTGCTAGCCCGGGACTAGCGGGAGCACCCTCCTACGAGCAGTACTTC; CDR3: CSASPGLAGAPSYEQYF
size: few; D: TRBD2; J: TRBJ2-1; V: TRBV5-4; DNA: TGTGCCAGCAGCTCGGTCGGACTAGCGGGAGGTAATGAGCAGTTCTTC; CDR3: CASSSVGLAGGNEQFF
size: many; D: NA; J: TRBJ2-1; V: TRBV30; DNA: TGTGCCTGGACGCCAGGGGTTCGTAATGAGCAGTTCTTC; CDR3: CAWTPGVRNEQFF